One and the same sample provided the 4 T cell receptor beta chains below, sequenced in a study of metastatic and nonmetastatic thyroid tumors. TCRdb re-analyzed the PCR reads using MiXCR. The table has 9,000 or so clones, 14% to 15% seen once. No treatment had been given to any patient before thyroid surgery. Sequencing was performed on blood. All receptors come from a female donor with papillary thyroid cancer or a benign thyroid nodule (not recorded which). Some clones in this sample may be carry-over from other donors' samples.

This clone has a handful of counts. At one of its ends the junction is not consistent with the germline gene, which may arise from a read error. The gene calls are TRBV24-1 and TRBJ2-5; D uncertain. The germline V gene has CDR1 KGHDR and CDR2 SFDVKD. The CDR3 runs 11 residues. CDR3 in amino acids: CATSDWDTHYF. CDR3 bases: TGTGCCACCAGTGATTGGGATACCCATTACTTC.

In its sample, this clone ranks as medium-sized. The chain employs TRBV6-2 or TRBV6-3 and TRBJ1-2; D possibly corresponds to TRBD1 (6 bases). Trimming removed 10 bases at V and 4 bases at J, with 16 bases between. Germline CDR1 and CDR2: MNHEY and SVGEGT. This CDR3 is 13 amino acids long. CDR3 protein: CAIGGGRSYGYTF. CDR3 DNA sequence: TGTGCCATCGGAGGGGGGCGCAGCTATGGCTACACCTTC.

This clone was counted many times. The chain is built from TRBV3-1 and TRBJ2-2; D unresolved. Germline CDR1 is LGHDT and CDR2 is YNNKEL (reference sequence). This CDR3 has 14 amino acids. Trimming shortened V by 8 bases and J by 0 bases, and 10 bases separated the two germline ends. The CDR3 here is CASADWANTGELFF. The CDR3 region has the DNA TGTGCCAGCGCAGACTGGGCGAACACCGGGGAGCTGTTTTTT.

The V and J genes are TRBV9 and TRBJ1-2; TRBD1 might be the D (6 bases). The germline CDR1 and CDR2 sequences are SGDLS and YYNGEE. The CDR3 spans 14 residues. Trimming cost V 0 bases and J 7 bases, with 13 bases left between them. CDR3 nucleotide sequence: TGTGCCAGCAGCGTAGAGGGGGGCCGGTTTGGCTACACCTTC. It specifies CASSVEGGRFGYTF. Full variable domain (missing parts from reference TRBV9 and TRBJ1-2): DSGVTQTPKHLITATGQRVTLRCSPRSGDLSVYWYQQSLDQGLQFLIQYYNGEERAKGNILERFSAQQFPDLHSELNLSSLELGDSALYFCASSVEGGRFGYTFGSGTRLTVV.